Presented here are 29 T cell receptor beta chains from one specimen sequenced in a study of human T cells and chemical hapten exposure. Time point defined: patch test 2, 6 weeks after DPC sensitization. Documented treatment: therapeutic diphenylcyclopropenone sensitization with weekly scalp DPC. From the RACE reads, TCRdb called clonotypes with MiXCR, one entry per CDR3 protein. This sample carries about 400,000 distinct CDR3 sequences, just under 6.5% of them seen once, and the ten largest clones take more than 5.5%. Sample: whole blood, taken in connection with sensitization to the hapten diphenylcyclopropenone (DPC). The receptors derive from a woman between 18 and 30 years old with alopecia areata. Some clones in this sample may be carry-over from other donors' samples.

V gene TRBV6-6 combines with J gene TRBJ2-6, with D unresolved. The CDR3 totals 15 residues. Trimming took off 7 bases at V and 1 base at J, with 11 bases between the two ends. Germline CDR1 is MNHNY and CDR2 is SVGAGI (reference sequence). The DNA for the CDR3 is TGTGCCAGCACCATGGGTCGGTCTGGGGCCAACGTCCTGACTTTC. This codes for CASTMGRSGANVLTF.

This clonotype was detected only a few times. The CDR3 nucleotides read TGTGCCAGTACCCGCAGCGGTAATTCACCCCTCCACTTT. This gives the protein CASTRSGNSPLHF. The chain is built from TRBV12-3 or TRBV12-4 and TRBJ1-6, with D hard to call. This CDR3 is built from 13 residues. Deletions cut 9 bases from V and 6 bases from J, with 12 bases between.

This chain links TRBV5-1 with TRBJ1-1; possibly TRBD1 for D (6 bases). Trimming cost V 4 bases and J 6 bases, with 16 bases left between them. This CDR3 comprises 14 residues. Germline V CDR1 and CDR2: SGHRS, YFSETQ. DNA for the CDR3: TGCGCCAGCAGCCCGGAGGGGGTCCGCGCTGAAGCTTTCTTT. Protein sequence: CASSPEGVRAEAFF.

V gene TRBV7-2 combines with J gene TRBJ1-6; 7 bases are a match to TRBD1. The CDR3 contains 16 residues. Per the germline V gene, CDR1 is SGHTA and CDR2 is FQGNSA. Germline trimming cut 4 bases from V and 4 bases from J; bases unmatched to any gene: 7. CDR3 nucleotides: TGTGCCAGCAGCTCCGACAGGGCCTTGTATAATTCACCCCTCCACTTT. Translating it yields CASSSDRALYNSPLHF.

Concerning this clonotype itself: This may stem from a read error, because a much larger clone lies one nucleotide away. The CDR3 region is CASSFDRLRTGLNTEAFF. The CDR3 nucleotides read TGTGCCAGCAGCTTTGATAGATTGCGGACAGGGCTGAACACTGAAGCTTTCTTT. The rearrangement uses TRBV11-2 and TRBJ1-1; 8 bases map to TRBD1. Germline V gene data show CDR1 as SGHAT and CDR2 as FQNNGV. Trimming took 3 bases from V and 0 from J; bases not matched to a gene: 12. This CDR3 has 18 amino acids.

This clonotype was detected many times. V gene TRBV20-1 combines with J gene TRBJ2-3; D is undetermined. V was shortened by 3 bases and J by 2 bases, with 3 bases between the two germline ends. Germline V gene sequence: CDR1 DFQATT, CDR2 SNEGSKA (reference sequence). The CDR3 consists of 11 residues. CDR3 bases: TGCAGTGCTAGGATCACAGATACGCAGTATTTT. Its protein product is CSARITDTQYF.

This clonotype was counted ten times or more. The chain carries TRBV4-1 and TRBJ1-5; unclear D gene. Germline CDR1 reads MGHRA; CDR2 reads YSYEKL. The CDR3 loop spans 12 amino acids. Between the trimmed V and J ends, which lost 1 base and 5 bases, there was a span of 3 bases. In DNA, the CDR3 is TGCGCCAGCAGCCAAGGTCATCAGCCCCAGCATTTT. Amino acids: CASSQGHQPQHF.

This clonotype was counted only a few times. J is TRBJ2-1 and V is TRBV6-6; 10 bases fit TRBD2. This CDR3 contains 13 residues. Trimming cost V 11 bases and J 5 bases; bases outside gene matches: 6. Germline V gives CDR1 MNHNY, CDR2 SVGAGI (reference sequence). This chain's CDR3 is CAGSGLANNEQFF. The CDR3 DNA reads as TGTGCCGGATCGGGACTAGCGAACAATGAGCAGTTCTTC.

This clonotype has just a few counts. The chain combines TRBV29-1 with TRBJ2-7; 7 bases match TRBD1. With 4 bases clipped from V and 4 bases from J, the junction kept 4 bases outside the gene matches. The CDR3 covers 12 residues. Germline V gene data show CDR1 as SQVTM and CDR2 as ANQGSEA. CDR3 nucleotide sequence: TGCAGCGTTGGACAGGGAAGGTACGAGCAGTACTTC. Residues: CSVGQGRYEQYF.

The chain joins TRBV28 to TRBJ1-2; D is uncertain. The CDR3 consists of 12 residues. Looked up from germline, CDR1 is MDHEN and CDR2 is SYDVKM. The CDR3 loop is CASESPGYGYTF. For the CDR3, the DNA is TGTGCGAGCGAATCCCCTGGCTATGGCTACACCTTC.

In this sample, this clonotype turned up many times. The chain joins TRBV4-3 to TRBJ1-2, with a weak D call TRBD1 (6 bases). Germline values: CDR1 LGHNA, CDR2 YSLEER. V gave up 3 bases and J gave up 3 bases, with 17 bases separating them. The CDR3 loop spans 16 amino acids. The CDR3 DNA sequence: TGCGCCAGCAGCCAGTATACTTCCGGGACACACTATGGCTACACCTTC. Translated: CASSQYTSGTHYGYTF.

This clonotype appeared many times. The chain combines TRBV5-4 with TRBJ2-7; a weak D match, TRBD1 (6 bases). V was pared by 4 bases and J by 6 bases, with 14 bases between. The length of the CDR3 is 13 residues. The germline gives CDR1 SGHNT, CDR2 YYREEE (reference sequence). CDR3 region: CASSRTDPPEQYF. CDR3 DNA sequence: TGTGCCAGCAGCCGGACAGATCCACCCGAGCAGTACTTC.

The chain has TRBV21-1 and TRBJ1-5. TRBV21-1 is a documented pseudogene. The CDR3 has 16 residues. Here the CDR3 reads CASSKDASNSNQPQHF. The CDR3 DNA is TGTGCCAGCAGCAAGGACGCTAGTAATAGCAATCAGCCCCAGCATTTT.

In this sample, this clonotype turned up many times. This chain links TRBV7-9 with TRBJ1-6; no definite D call. V was shortened by 1 base and J by 4 bases, with 5 bases between the two germline ends. CDR3 length: 14 residues. Germline V gene data show CDR1 as SEHNR and CDR2 as FQNEAQ (reference sequence). CDR3 in DNA: TGTGCCAGCAGCTTAGTGGGATATAATTCACCCCTCCACTTT. Translated, it gives CASSLVGYNSPLHF.

This clonotype was recorded a few times. The chain recombines TRBV4-3 with TRBJ2-1, with a possible D match to TRBD1 (6 bases). This CDR3 comprises 15 residues. In germline, CDR1 is LGHNA, CDR2 YSLEER. Trimming removed 4 bases from V and 4 bases from J, with 14 bases in between. The CDR3 nucleotides are TGCGCCAGCAGCCCTGGGGGCGTTGGTTACAATGAGCAGTTCTTC. Amino acids: CASSPGGVGYNEQFF.

The chain carries TRBV5-1 and TRBJ2-3; the match to TRBD2 covers 10 bases. Germline V gene data show CDR1 as SGHRS and CDR2 as YFSETQ. This CDR3 comprises 16 residues. The V gene end was trimmed by 0 bases and the J gene end by 1 base; junction bases not matched to a gene: 2. Here the CDR3 reads CASSLALAGRTDTQYF. CDR3 DNA: TGCGCCAGCAGCTTGGCACTAGCGGGGCGCACAGATACGCAGTATTTT.

This clonotype was detected a few times. The chain has TRBV5-1 and TRBJ2-5, with D perhaps matching TRBD2 (6 bases). Trimming took 4 bases from V and 5 from J, leaving 21 bases between them. Germline CDR1 is SGHRS and CDR2 is YFSETQ. CDR3 size: 16 residues. CDR3 region: CASSPGTHHPRETQYF. CDR3 in DNA: TGCGCCAGCAGCCCGGGGACTCATCATCCCCGGGAGACCCAGTACTTC.

The V gene is TRBV11-2, the J gene TRBJ2-2; 7 nucleotides line up with TRBD1. The CDR3 runs 13 residues. Unmatched junction bases numbered 3, after V lost 4 bases and J lost 7 bases. Germline V gene lookup returns CDR1 SGHAT and CDR2 FQNNGV. CDR3 DNA sequence: TGTGCCAGCAGCTGGGGACAGCTCGGGGAGCTGTTTTTT. Translating gives CASSWGQLGELFF.

This clonotype was seen more than once but under ten times. The chain joins TRBV4-3 to TRBJ2-2; 7 positions agree with TRBD1. Germline lookup yields CDR1 LGHNA and CDR2 YSLEER. V shed 3 bases, J shed 7 bases, and the junction held 14 bases outside the gene matches. The CDR3 loop spans 17 amino acids. This CDR3 reads CASSHDRARLGGGELFF. Written as DNA, the CDR3 is TGCGCCAGCAGCCATGACAGGGCTCGTTTAGGAGGCGGGGAGCTGTTTTTT.

This clonotype was recorded at least ten times. V usage is TRBV10-3 and J usage is TRBJ1-1; 7 bases match TRBD1. This CDR3 has 15 residues. V trimming: 0 bases; J trimming: 8 bases; junction bases outside the gene matches: 9. CDR1 is ENHRY, CDR2 SYGVKD, per germline. CDR3 bases: TGTGCCATCAGTGAGTCGGTCCCGGGACAGCCGGAAGCTTTCTTT. Its translation is CAISESVPGQPEAFF.

This clonotype has ten or more counts. The V gene is TRBV28, the J gene TRBJ2-6; perhaps TRBD2 as D (5 bases). Per the germline V gene, CDR1 is MDHEN and CDR2 is SYDVKM. The CDR3 is 13 residues long. The V end was cut by 8 bases, the J end by 4 bases, with 9 bases between. Here the CDR3 DNA reads TGTGCCAGCGTGAGGGCGGGGGCCAACGTCCTGACTTTC. Its protein is CASVRAGANVLTF.

The table lists this clonotype with a few counts. The CDR3 protein is CASSVGKEGFGQPQHF. The DNA of the CDR3 is TGTGCCAGCAGTGTTGGGAAAGAGGGTTTCGGGCAGCCCCAGCATTTT. The chain joins TRBV6-1 to TRBJ1-5; no reliable D call. The V gene lost 4 bases and the J gene lost 7 bases, with 20 bases spanning the gap. Germline V gene sequence: CDR1 MNHNS, CDR2 SASEGT. The CDR3 loop spans 16 amino acids.

This clonotype was picked up many times. V is TRBV4-1 and J is TRBJ2-7; 7 bases map to TRBD1. The CDR3 is 14 amino acids. Germline values: CDR1 MGHRA, CDR2 YSYEKL. V lost 0 bases to trimming and J lost 10 bases; unmatched junction nucleotides: 9. The CDR3 bases are TGCGCCAGCAGCCAAGATCCCGAGGGGGCAGTTCAGTACTTC. This codes for CASSQDPEGAVQYF.

This clonotype appeared a few times. This chain connects TRBV7-2 to TRBJ2-3, with TRBD2 matching over 9 bases. Germline loops: CDR1 SGHTA, CDR2 FQGNSA. The V segment lost 5 bases and the J segment 2 bases; nucleotides outside the gene matches: 8. This CDR3 spans 16 amino acids. The CDR3 spells CASSRAGGRATDTQYF. CDR3 coding DNA: TGTGCCAGCAGCAGGGCGGGGGGGCGAGCCACAGATACGCAGTATTTT.

This clonotype was seen many times. This chain links TRBV12-3 or TRBV12-4 with TRBJ1-2; D uncertain. The CDR3 is 11 residues long. V was shortened by 3 bases and J by 8 bases, with 7 bases between the two germline ends. CDR3 bases: TGTGCCAGCAGTTTTAACGGAGGCTACACCTTC. Residues: CASSFNGGYTF.

The table lists this clonotype with many counts. The V gene is TRBV5-5, the J gene TRBJ2-5; TRBD2 is a possible D gene (6 bases). The CDR3 length is 13 residues. CDR1 is SGHKS and CDR2 is YYEKEE in the germline V gene (reference sequence). Trimming left V 4 bases short and J 1 base short, with 8 bases between. CDR3 nucleotides: TGTGCCAGCAGCCGGGACTTCCAAGAGACCCAGTACTTC. Its protein is CASSRDFQETQYF. Using reference TRBV5-5 and TRBJ2-5 for the parts outside the CDR3, the full variable domain is DAGVTQSPTHLIKTRGQQVTLRCSPISGHKSVSWYQQVLGQGPQFIFQYYEKEERGRGNFPDRFSARQFPNYSSELNVNALLLGDSALYLCASSRDFQETQYFGPGTRLLVL.

This clonotype was picked up many times. The CDR3 loop reads CASSFRTGNYGYTF. The CDR3 bases are TGTGCCAGCAGCTTCCGGACAGGGAACTATGGCTACACCTTC. This chain links TRBV11-2 with TRBJ1-2; 8 nucleotides match TRBD1. Germline V CDR1 and CDR2: SGHAT, FQNNGV. J was trimmed by 2 bases and V by 3 bases; bases with no gene match: 2. This CDR3 spans 14 amino acids. Full variable domain (remainder filled in from reference TRBV11-2 and TRBJ1-2): EAGVAQSPRYKIIEKRQSVAFWCNPISGHATLYWYQQILGQGPKLLIQFQNNGVVDDSQLPKDRFSAERLKGVDSTLKIQPAKLEDSAVYLCASSFRTGNYGYTFGSGTRLTVV.

The chain uses TRBV4-1 and TRBJ2-1; no clear D. There are 13 residues in the CDR3. V lost 1 base to trimming and J lost 5 bases, with 6 bases between them. Germline V gene data show CDR1 as MGHRA and CDR2 as YSYEKL. In DNA, the CDR3 is TGCGCCAGCAGCCAAGTTTCCCACAATGAGCAGTTCTTC. Protein sequence: CASSQVSHNEQFF.

This clonotype was counted at least ten times. The rearrangement joins TRBV20-1 to TRBJ1-5, with TRBD1 identical over 8 bases. The length of the CDR3 is 14 residues. Germline assignment: CDR1 DFQATT and CDR2 SNEGSKA (reference sequence). The V gene end was trimmed by 4 bases and the J gene end by 5 bases; junction bases not matched to a gene: 7. CDR3 coding DNA: TGCAGTGCTAATGGACAGGGCAGAGATCAGCCCCAGCATTTT. Amino acids: CSANGQGRDQPQHF.